The entry that follows covers one TCR beta chain sequence. TCRdb reanalysed the RT-PCR reads using MiXCR and keeps one entry per CDR3 protein. The repertoire has about 700,000 distinct CDR3 sequences, about 14% of them found once; the top ten carry roughly 4%. CDR1 MDHEN and CDR2 SYDVKM come from the germline V gene. CDR3 length equals 15 residues. V was shortened by 3 bases and J by 0 bases, with 12 bases between the two germline ends. The chain couples TRBV28 to TRBJ2-7; D not certain. This sequence originates from a female donor in good health, serving as a healthy control. Sequencing used memory CD4+ T cells from blood. The CDR3 region has the DNA TGTGCCAGCAGTTTTGGTCCCCAGAGCTCCTACGAGCAGTACTTC. It yields the protein CASSFGPQSSYEQYF.